These 10 T cell receptor beta chains came from one sample sequenced in a study of blood T cells in healthy people across ages. Then a second PCR, running roughly 7 to 11 cycles, was carried out with a sample-barcoded 5' primer and a J-beta primer mix. MiXCR, applied by TCRdb to the 5' RACE reads, yields one record per CDR3 protein. The sample gives 1 million or so distinct CDR3 sequences, under 30% of which show up once; approximately 0.79% is in the top ten. The data also belong to a second study, concerning T cells of mothers and their children.

The sequencing input was blood. The receptor set was obtained from a girl aged 2-10 years in good health.

The genes are TRBV18 and TRBJ2-7; weak D call: TRBD2 (5 bases). V was clipped by 2 bases and J by 2 bases, with 13 bases between them. The CDR3 is made up of 15 amino acids. Germline loops: CDR1 KGHSH, CDR2 LQKENI. The chain's CDR3 is CASSPSAAVAYEQYF. Here the CDR3 DNA reads TGTGCCAGCTCACCATCGGCAGCGGTCGCCTACGAGCAGTACTTC.

This clonotype was detected only a few times. V usage is TRBV11-2 and J usage is TRBJ2-5; 9 positions agree with TRBD1. The J call may not be correct, given that the DNA end is closer to TRBJ2-7. The V gene's germline CDR1 is SGHAT and CDR2 FQNNGV. There are 15 residues in the CDR3. This CDR3 is CASSLETGGSYEQYF. The CDR3 nucleotides are TGTGCCAGCAGCCTCGAAACAGGGGGCAGCTACGAGCAGTACTTC.

The chain uses TRBV20-1 and TRBJ2-3; no firm D call. Germline CDR1 is DFQATT and CDR2 is SNEGSKA (reference sequence). CDR3 length: 14 amino acids. CDR3 loop: CSATLHPSTDTQYF. Here the CDR3 DNA reads TGCAGCGCCACATTGCATCCAAGCACAGATACGCAGTATTTT.

The chain carries TRBV7-9 and TRBJ2-7, with D possibly being TRBD2 (5 bases). Deletions cut 4 bases from V and 7 bases from J, with 17 bases between. Germline CDR1 is SEHNR and CDR2 is FQNEAQ (reference sequence). CDR3 length equals 14 residues. CDR3 sequence: CASSSLGSAKEQYF. In DNA form, the CDR3 reads TGTGCCAGCAGCTCACTTGGGAGTGCGAAGGAGCAGTACTTC.

This clonotype was recorded a few times. This rearrangement joins TRBV11-2 to TRBJ2-5, with 8 bases matching TRBD1. The DNA matches TRBJ2-1 better at its end, which makes the J call doubtful. Germline CDR1 SGHAT, CDR2 FQNNGV. CDR3 size: 14 residues. Written as DNA, the CDR3 is TGTGCCAGCAGCTCCTTCGAGGACAGGGAAGAGCAGTTCTTC. Encoded protein: CASSSFEDREEQFF.

This clonotype was seen more than once but under ten times. The rearrangement links TRBV5-1 to TRBJ2-3, with TRBD1 matching 7 bases. The length of the CDR3 is 15 residues. Per germline, CDR1 SGHRS and CDR2 YFSETQ. The V gene end was trimmed by 2 bases and the J gene end by 3 bases; junction bases not matched to a gene: 6. CDR3 DNA: TGCGCCAGCAGCTTTCAGGGGGTAGGAACAGATACGCAGTATTTT. Its protein product is CASSFQGVGTDTQYF.

CDR3 residues: CSATNWWGAGAETQYF. DNA of the CDR3: TGCAGTGCTACAAACTGGTGGGGGGCTGGGGCGGAGACCCAGTACTTC. This chain joins TRBV20-1 and TRBJ2-5; D could derive from TRBD1 or TRBD2 (6 bases each). Germline V gene sequence: CDR1 DFQATT, CDR2 SNEGSKA (reference sequence). The CDR3 covers 16 residues. Trimming took off 4 bases at V and 5 bases at J, with 23 bases between the two ends.

In the case of this clonotype: A clone one base away is much larger, so this may be a read error. This chain connects TRBV6-5 to TRBJ1-1, with D uncertain. The V end lost 7 bases, the J end lost 4 bases, and 13 bases lay between the germline ends. The CDR3 sequence is 13 residues long. Germline CDR1 and CDR2: MNHEY and SVGAGI. The CDR3 DNA follows: TGTGCCAGCACTTTAGGGCTGGGCACTGAAGCTTTCTTT. It encodes CASTLGLGTEAFF.

This clonotype has a count of ten or more. This sequence joins TRBV4-1 and TRBJ2-5; D gene unclear. The closer fit of TRBJ2-1 to the DNA end suggests the J call may be wrong. Germline V gene lookup returns CDR1 MGHRA and CDR2 YSYEKL. This CDR3 comprises 11 residues. Written as DNA, the CDR3 is TGCGCCAGCAGCCAACGCAATGAGCAGTTCTTC. Protein: CASSQRNEQFF.

This clonotype was seen more than once but under ten times. The chain employs TRBV20-1 and TRBJ2-3; 10 bases fit TRBD2. The V gene end was trimmed by 2 bases and the J gene end by 2 bases; junction bases not matched to a gene: 16. CDR1 and CDR2 (germline): DFQATT, SNEGSKA (reference sequence). The CDR3 contains 19 residues. Written as DNA, the CDR3 is TGCAGTGCTAGATGGGAGAGCGGGAGGGCCAAGTTCTACACAGATACGCAGTATTTT. It codes for CSARWESGRAKFYTDTQYF.